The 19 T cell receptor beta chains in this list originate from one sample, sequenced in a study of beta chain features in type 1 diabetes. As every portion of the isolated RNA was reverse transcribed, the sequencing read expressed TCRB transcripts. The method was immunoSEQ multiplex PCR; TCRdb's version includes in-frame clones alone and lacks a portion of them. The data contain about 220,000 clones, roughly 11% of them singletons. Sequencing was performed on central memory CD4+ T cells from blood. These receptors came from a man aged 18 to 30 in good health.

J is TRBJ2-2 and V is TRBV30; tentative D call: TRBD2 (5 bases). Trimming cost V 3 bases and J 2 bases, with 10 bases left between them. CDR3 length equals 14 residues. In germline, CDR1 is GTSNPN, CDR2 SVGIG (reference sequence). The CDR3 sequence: CAWRGVGNTGELFF. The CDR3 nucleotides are TGTGCCTGGAGGGGAGTGGGAAACACCGGGGAGCTGTTTTTT.

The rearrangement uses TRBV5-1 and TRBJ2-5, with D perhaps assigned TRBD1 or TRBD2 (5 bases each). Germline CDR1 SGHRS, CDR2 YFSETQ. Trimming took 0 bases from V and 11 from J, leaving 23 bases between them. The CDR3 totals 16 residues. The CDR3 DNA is TGCGCCAGCAGCTTGGAGGTTGGCAGGGTAGCGAGTGAGCAGTACTTC. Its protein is CASSLEVGRVASEQYF. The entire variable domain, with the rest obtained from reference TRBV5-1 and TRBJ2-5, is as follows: KAGVTQTPRYLIKTRGQQVTLSCSPISGHRSVSWYQQTPGQGLQFLFEYFSETQRNKGNFPGRFSGRQFSNSRSEMNVSTLELGDSALYLCASSLEVGRVASEQYFGPGTRLLVL.

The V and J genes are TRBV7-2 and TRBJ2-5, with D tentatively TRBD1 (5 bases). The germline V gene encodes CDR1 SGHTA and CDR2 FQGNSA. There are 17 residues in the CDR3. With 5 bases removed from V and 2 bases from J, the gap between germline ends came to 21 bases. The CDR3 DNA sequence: TGTGCCAGCAGCCCCCTTGGGGCGGCGGTTATACAAGAGACCCAGTACTTC. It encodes CASSPLGAAVIQETQYF.

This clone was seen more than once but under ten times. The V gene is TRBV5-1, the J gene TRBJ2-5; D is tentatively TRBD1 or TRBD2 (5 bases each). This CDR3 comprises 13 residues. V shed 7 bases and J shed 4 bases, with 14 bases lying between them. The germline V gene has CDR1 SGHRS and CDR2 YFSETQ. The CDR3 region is CASAGGVGETQYF. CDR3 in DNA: TGCGCCAGCGCTGGGGGAGTCGGAGAGACCCAGTACTTC.

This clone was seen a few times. CDR3 loop: CASSFRVGDFEQYF. CDR3 in DNA: TGTGCCAGCAGCTTCCGAGTCGGTGATTTCGAGCAGTACTTC. The J gene is TRBJ2-7, the V gene TRBV7-2; no clear D gene. The V and J ends lost 3 bases and 6 bases respectively, with 15 bases between them. Germline CDR1 reads SGHTA; CDR2 reads FQGNSA. The CDR3 consists of 14 residues.

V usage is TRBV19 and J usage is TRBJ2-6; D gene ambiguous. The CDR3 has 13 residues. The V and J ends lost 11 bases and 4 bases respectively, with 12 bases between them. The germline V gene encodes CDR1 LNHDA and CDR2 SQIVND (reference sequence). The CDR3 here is CASSAQGANVLTF. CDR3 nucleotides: TGTGCCTCCTCGGCGCAAGGGGCCAACGTCCTGACTTTC.

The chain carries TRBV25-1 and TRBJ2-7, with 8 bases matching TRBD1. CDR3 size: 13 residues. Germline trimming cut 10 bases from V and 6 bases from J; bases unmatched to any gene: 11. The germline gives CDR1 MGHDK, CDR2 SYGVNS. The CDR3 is CAISGTGGGEQYF. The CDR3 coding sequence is TGTGCCATCTCCGGGACAGGAGGAGGCGAGCAGTACTTC.

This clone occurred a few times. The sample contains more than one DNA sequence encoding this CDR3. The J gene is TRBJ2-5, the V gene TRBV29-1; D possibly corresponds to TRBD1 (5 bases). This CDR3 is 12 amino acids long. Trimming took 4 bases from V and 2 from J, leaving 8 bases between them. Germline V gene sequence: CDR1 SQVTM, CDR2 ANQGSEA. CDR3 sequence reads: CSVGRVQETQYF. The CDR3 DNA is TGCAGCGTTGGCAGGGTTCAAGAGACCCAGTACTTC.

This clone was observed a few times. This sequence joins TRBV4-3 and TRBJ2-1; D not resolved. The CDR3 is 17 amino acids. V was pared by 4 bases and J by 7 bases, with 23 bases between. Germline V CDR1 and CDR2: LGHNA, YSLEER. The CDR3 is CASSPSNSPVGQNEQFF. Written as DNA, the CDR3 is TGCGCCAGCAGCCCATCAAACTCCCCGGTAGGGCAGAATGAGCAGTTCTTC.

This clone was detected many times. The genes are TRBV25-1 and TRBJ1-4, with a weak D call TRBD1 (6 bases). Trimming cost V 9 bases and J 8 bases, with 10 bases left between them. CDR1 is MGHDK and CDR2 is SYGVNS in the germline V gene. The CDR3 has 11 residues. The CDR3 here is CASEGDEKLFF. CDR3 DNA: TGTGCCAGTGAGGGGGACGAAAAACTGTTTTTT.

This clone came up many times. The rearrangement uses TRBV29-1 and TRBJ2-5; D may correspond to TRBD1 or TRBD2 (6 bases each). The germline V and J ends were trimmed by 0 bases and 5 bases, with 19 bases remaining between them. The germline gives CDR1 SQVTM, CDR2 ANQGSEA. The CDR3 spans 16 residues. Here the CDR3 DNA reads TGCAGCGTTGAAGATCCCGGGGGCAGGGGATACGAGACCCAGTACTTC. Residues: CSVEDPGGRGYETQYF.

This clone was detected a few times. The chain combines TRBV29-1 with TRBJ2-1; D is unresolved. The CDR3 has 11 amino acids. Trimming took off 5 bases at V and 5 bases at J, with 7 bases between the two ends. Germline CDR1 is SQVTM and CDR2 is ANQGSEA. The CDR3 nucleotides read TGCAGCGTTACAGCAAACAATGAGCAGTTCTTC. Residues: CSVTANNEQFF.

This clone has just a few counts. The CDR3 sequence is CASSSQGGRRNEQFF. CDR3 bases: TGTGCCAGCAGCTCCCAGGGCGGGAGGCGTAATGAGCAGTTCTTC. The V call is TRBV7-2, the J call TRBJ2-1, with 8 bases identical to TRBD2. The CDR3 loop spans 15 amino acids. The germline CDR1 and CDR2 sequences are SGHTA and FQGNSA. With 4 bases clipped from V and 7 bases from J, the junction kept 9 bases outside the gene matches.

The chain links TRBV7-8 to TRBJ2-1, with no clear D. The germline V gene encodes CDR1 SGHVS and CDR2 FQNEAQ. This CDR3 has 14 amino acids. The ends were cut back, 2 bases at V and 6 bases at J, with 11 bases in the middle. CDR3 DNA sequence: TGTGCCAGCAGCTTAAACCGGGTGCCCAATGAGCAGTTCTTC. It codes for CASSLNRVPNEQFF.

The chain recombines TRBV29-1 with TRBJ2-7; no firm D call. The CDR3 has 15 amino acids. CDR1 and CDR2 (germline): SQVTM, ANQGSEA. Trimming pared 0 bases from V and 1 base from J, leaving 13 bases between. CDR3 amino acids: CSVEDNGGRSYEQYF. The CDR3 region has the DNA TGCAGCGTTGAAGATAACGGTGGCAGGTCCTACGAGCAGTACTTC.

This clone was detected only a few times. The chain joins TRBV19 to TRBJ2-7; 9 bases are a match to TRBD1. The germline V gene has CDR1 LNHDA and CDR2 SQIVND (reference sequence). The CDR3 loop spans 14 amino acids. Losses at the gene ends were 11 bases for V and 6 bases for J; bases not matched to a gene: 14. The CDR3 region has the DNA TGTGCCTCTACCACCGGGACAGGGTCTTCCGAGCAGTACTTC. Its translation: CASTTGTGSSEQYF. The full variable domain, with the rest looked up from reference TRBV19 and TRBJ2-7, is DGGITQSPKYLFRKEGQNVTLSCEQNLNHDAMYWYRQDPGQGLRLIYYSQIVNDFQKGDIAEGYSVSREKKESFPLTVTSAQKNPTAFYLCASTTGTGSSEQYFGPGTRLTVT.

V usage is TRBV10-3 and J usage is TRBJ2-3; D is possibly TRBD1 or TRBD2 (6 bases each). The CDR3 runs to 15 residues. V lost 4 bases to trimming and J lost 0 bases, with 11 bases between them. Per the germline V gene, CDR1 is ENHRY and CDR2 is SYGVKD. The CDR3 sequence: CAISGGTSSTDTQYF. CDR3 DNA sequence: TGTGCCATCAGTGGCGGGACATCGAGCACAGATACGCAGTATTTT.

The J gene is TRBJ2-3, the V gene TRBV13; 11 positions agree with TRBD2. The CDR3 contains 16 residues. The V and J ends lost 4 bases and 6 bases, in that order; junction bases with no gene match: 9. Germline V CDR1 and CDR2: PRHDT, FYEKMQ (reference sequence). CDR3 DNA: TGTGCCAGCAGCTCAACACTAGCGGGAGTAAGGGATACGCAGTATTTT. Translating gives CASSSTLAGVRDTQYF.

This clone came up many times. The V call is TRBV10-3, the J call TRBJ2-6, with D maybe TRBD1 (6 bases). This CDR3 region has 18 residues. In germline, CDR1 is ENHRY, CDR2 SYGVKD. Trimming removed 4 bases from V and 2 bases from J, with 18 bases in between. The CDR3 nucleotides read TGTGCCATCAGTGGGCCTGGGGACACTAGGCCTGGGGCCAACGTCCTGACTTTC. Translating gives CAISGPGDTRPGANVLTF.